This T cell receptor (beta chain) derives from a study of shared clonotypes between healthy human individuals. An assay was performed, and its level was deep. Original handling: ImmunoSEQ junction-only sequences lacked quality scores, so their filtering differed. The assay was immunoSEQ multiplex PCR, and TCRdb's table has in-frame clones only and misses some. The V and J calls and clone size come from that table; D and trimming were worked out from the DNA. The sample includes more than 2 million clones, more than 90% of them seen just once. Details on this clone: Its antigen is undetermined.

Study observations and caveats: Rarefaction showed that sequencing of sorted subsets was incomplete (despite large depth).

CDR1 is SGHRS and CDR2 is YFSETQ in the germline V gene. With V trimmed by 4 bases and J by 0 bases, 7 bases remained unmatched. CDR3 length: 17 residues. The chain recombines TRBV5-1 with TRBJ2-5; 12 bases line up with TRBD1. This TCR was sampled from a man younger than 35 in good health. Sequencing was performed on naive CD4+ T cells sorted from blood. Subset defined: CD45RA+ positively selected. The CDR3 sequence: CASSPGTGGLHQETQYF. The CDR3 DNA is TGCGCCAGCAGCCCGGGGACAGGGGGCCTCCACCAAGAGACCCAGTACTTC.